A single sample gave rise to the 21 T cell receptor beta chains below, sequenced in a study of blood T cell repertoires in COVID-19. TCRdb's copy holds only in-frame clones and misses some; the assay was immunoSEQ multiplex PCR. The sample records approximately 160,000 clones, around 83% being singletons. The sample consisted of PBMCs or T cells enriched from blood (not recorded which). These receptors were taken from a woman aged 50 to 60 in a cohort exposed to, infected with or recovered from COVID-19 (not recorded which).

This chain links TRBV6-5 with TRBJ2-7, with unresolved D. Germline CDR1 is MNHEY and CDR2 is SVGAGI. The V end was cut by 0 bases, the J end by 7 bases, with 10 bases between. The CDR3 loop spans 13 amino acids. Here the CDR3 reads CASSYSLPSEQYF. CDR3 in DNA: TGTGCCAGCAGTTACTCTCTCCCGTCGGAGCAGTACTTC.

This chain connects TRBV5-6 to TRBJ1-1, with D tentatively TRBD1 (5 bases). Per the germline V gene, CDR1 is SGHDT and CDR2 is YYEEEE. Trimming removed 0 bases from V and 7 bases from J, with 19 bases in between. The CDR3 contains 16 residues. Here the CDR3 reads CASSLVGIGGEGEAFF. The CDR3 DNA is TGTGCCAGCAGCTTGGTGGGAATCGGGGGTGAGGGTGAAGCTTTCTTT.

The chain has TRBV12-3 or TRBV12-4 and TRBJ1-2, with 7 bases aligning to TRBD1. The CDR3 totals 13 residues. V lost 3 bases and J lost 4; bases outside the gene matches: 2. The CDR3 coding sequence is TGTGCCAGCAGTTTGACAGGGACCTATGGCTACACCTTC. Amino acids: CASSLTGTYGYTF.

This sequence joins TRBV4-1 and TRBJ2-3; 10 bases agree with TRBD1. The CDR3 spans 17 residues. CDR1 is MGHRA and CDR2 is YSYEKL in the germline V gene. The V and J ends lost 0 bases and 3 bases, in that order; junction bases with no gene match: 6. CDR3 sequence (DNA): TGCGCCAGCAGCCAAGAAGTCGCGGGACAGGGGACAGATACGCAGTATTTT. Translation: CASSQEVAGQGTDTQYF.

This clone has only one observation. The J gene is TRBJ2-4, the V gene TRBV5-4; D may be TRBD1 (6 bases). Trimming removed 4 bases at V and 1 base at J, with 12 bases between. Germline V gene lookup returns CDR1 SGHNT and CDR2 YYREEE (reference sequence). The CDR3 is 15 residues long. The CDR3 is CASSAGDTAKNIQYF. The CDR3 coding sequence is TGTGCCAGCAGCGCAGGGGATACTGCCAAAAACATTCAGTACTTC.

This clone was picked up one time. In DNA, the CDR3 is TGTGCCAGCAGCCTCCTGACTAGCGGGGGGGCCTATGATGAGCAGTTCTTC. Its translation is CASSLLTSGGAYDEQFF. The J gene is TRBJ2-1, the V gene TRBV3-1 (or the pseudogene TRBV3-2); 14 positions agree with TRBD2. This CDR3 spans 17 amino acids. V lost 4 bases and J lost 8; bases outside the gene matches: 10. Germline CDR1 LGHDT, CDR2 YNNKEL (reference sequence).

This chain uses TRBV5-4 with TRBJ2-7; D is undetermined. This CDR3 is 13 amino acids long. The ends were cut back, 3 bases at V and 4 bases at J, with 11 bases in the middle. Germline V gene data show CDR1 as SGHNT and CDR2 as YYREEE (reference sequence). The CDR3 DNA reads as TGTGCCAGCAGCTGGAGCACCGGGTACGAGCAGTACTTC. It specifies CASSWSTGYEQYF.

J is TRBJ2-7 and V is TRBV5-6; 7 bases match TRBD1. With 5 bases clipped from V and 2 bases from J, the junction kept 10 bases outside the gene matches. Per germline, CDR1 SGHDT and CDR2 YYEEEE. The CDR3 is 15 amino acids. The CDR3 sequence: CASSSWVTGPYEQYF. The CDR3, as DNA: TGTGCCAGCAGTTCCTGGGTGACAGGGCCCTACGAGCAGTACTTC.

The CDR3 loop reads CASSRSSEQFF. CDR3 DNA sequence: TGTGCCAGCAGCCGTAGTAGTGAGCAGTTCTTC. V usage is TRBV7-2 and J usage is TRBJ2-1; D call uncertain. The germline V and J ends were trimmed by 5 bases and 9 bases, with 8 bases remaining between them. The CDR3 contains 11 residues. Germline assignment: CDR1 SGHTA and CDR2 FQGNSA.

The chain couples TRBV7-3 to TRBJ2-5; weak D call: TRBD1 (8 bases). Germline-derived CDR1 and CDR2 are SGHTA and FQGTGA. The length of the CDR3 is 15 residues. V was pared by 3 bases and J by 5 bases, with 16 bases between. CDR3 protein: CASSLEGQGGETQYF. The CDR3 DNA follows: TGTGCCAGCAGCTTGGAAGGACAGGGAGGGGAGACCCAGTACTTC.

The chain combines TRBV5-4 with TRBJ2-1, with 9 bases identical to TRBD2. This CDR3 is built from 15 residues. CDR1 and CDR2 from the germline V gene are SGHNT and YYREEE (reference sequence). Germline trimming cut 0 bases from V and 11 bases from J; bases unmatched to any gene: 9. The CDR3 region is CASSLEASGNSQQFF. The DNA for the CDR3 is TGTGCCAGCAGCTTGGAGGCTAGCGGGAACTCCCAGCAGTTCTTC. Together with reference TRBV5-4 and TRBJ2-1, the CDR3 gives the full variable domain: ETGVTQSPTHLIKTRGQQVTLRCSSQSGHNTVSWYQQALGQGPQFIFQYYREEENGRGNFPPRFSGLQFPNYSSELNVNALELDDSALYLCASSLEASGNSQQFFGPGTRLTVL.

The V gene is TRBV19, the J gene TRBJ1-5; the D is unclear. Germline V CDR1 and CDR2: LNHDA, SQIVND (reference sequence). The CDR3 is 12 amino acids. Trimming took off 0 bases at V and 9 bases at J, with 6 bases between the two ends. In DNA, the CDR3 is TGTGCCAGTAGTATAGATGAGCGGCCCCAGCATTTT. Protein: CASSIDERPQHF.

This rearrangement joins TRBV19 to TRBJ2-2; the match to TRBD1 covers 9 bases. The J segment lost 8 bases and the V segment lost 5 bases, leaving 15 bases of the junction unmatched. The CDR3 contains 17 residues. Germline V gene data show CDR1 as LNHDA and CDR2 as SQIVND (reference sequence). The CDR3 loop is CASSVGRDRVLAGELFF. In DNA, the CDR3 is TGTGCCAGTAGTGTAGGCCGGGACAGGGTTCTTGCGGGGGAGCTGTTTTTT.

The chain uses TRBV11-2 and TRBJ1-1; D not certain. The ends were cut back, 2 bases at V and 5 bases at J, with 12 bases in the middle. The V gene's germline CDR1 is SGHAT and CDR2 FQNNGV. This CDR3 comprises 14 residues. CDR3 sequence: CASSLHPTGTEAFF. In DNA form, the CDR3 reads TGTGCCAGCAGCTTACACCCCACGGGGACTGAAGCTTTCTTT. The complete variable domain, with remaining parts taken from reference TRBV11-2 and TRBJ1-1, reads EAGVAQSPRYKIIEKRQSVAFWCNPISGHATLYWYQQILGQGPKLLIQFQNNGVVDDSQLPKDRFSAERLKGVDSTLKIQPAKLEDSAVYLCASSLHPTGTEAFFGQGTRLTVV.

This chain links TRBV5-5 with TRBJ2-1, with a weak D call TRBD2 (5 bases). The CDR3 has 16 amino acids. In germline, CDR1 is SGHKS, CDR2 YYEKEE (reference sequence). Trimming shortened V by 0 bases and J by 2 bases, and 12 bases separated the two germline ends. The CDR3 sequence: CASSLERGYTYNEQFF. CDR3 DNA sequence: TGTGCCAGCAGCTTGGAAAGAGGGTACACCTACAATGAGCAGTTCTTC.

The V call is TRBV18, the J call TRBJ2-4; 7 bases are shared with TRBD1. Losses at the gene ends were 2 bases for V and 6 bases for J; bases not matched to a gene: 4. This CDR3 is 14 amino acids long. CDR1 and CDR2 from the germline V gene are KGHSH and LQKENI. CDR3 loop: CASSPAGGGNIQYF. The CDR3 nucleotides read TGTGCCAGCTCACCAGCAGGGGGTGGAAACATTCAGTACTTC.

The chain carries TRBV11-2 and TRBJ2-1; tentative D call: TRBD2 (6 bases). V was trimmed by 1 base and J by 6 bases, leaving 25 bases between them. This CDR3 spans 19 amino acids. Germline loops: CDR1 SGHAT, CDR2 FQNNGV. CDR3 residues: CASSLVPPRLDKRGNEQFF. Written as DNA, the CDR3 is TGTGCCAGCAGCTTAGTCCCGCCACGACTAGACAAGAGGGGCAATGAGCAGTTCTTC.

The chain links TRBV19 to TRBJ2-1; D is perhaps TRBD2 (7 bases). Between the trimmed V and J ends, which lost 7 bases and 3 bases, there was a span of 19 bases. This CDR3 contains 16 residues. Germline lookup yields CDR1 LNHDA and CDR2 SQIVND (reference sequence). The CDR3 DNA follows: TGTGCCAGTAACCCAGGGGCGGGAGTGCTCTACAATGAGCAGTTCTTC. Residues: CASNPGAGVLYNEQFF. The entire variable domain, with the rest obtained from reference TRBV19 and TRBJ2-1, is as follows: DGGITQSPKYLFRKEGQNVTLSCEQNLNHDAMYWYRQDPGQGLRLIYYSQIVNDFQKGDIAEGYSVSREKKESFPLTVTSAQKNPTAFYLCASNPGAGVLYNEQFFGPGTRLTVL.

The V gene is TRBV11-2, the J gene TRBJ2-2; D is perhaps TRBD2 (5 bases). The CDR3 length is 16 residues. The V end was cut by 5 bases, the J end by 6 bases, with 19 bases between. CDR1 is SGHAT and CDR2 is FQNNGV in the germline V gene. The DNA for the CDR3 is TGTGCCAGCAGCCATCTAGCTCCTAAATACCCCGGGGAGCTGTTTTTT. Residues: CASSHLAPKYPGELFF.

The chain recombines TRBV4-1 with TRBJ2-6, with 10 bases aligning to TRBD1. Germline V gene data show CDR1 as MGHRA and CDR2 as YSYEKL. CDR3 length: 19 amino acids. Losses at the gene ends were 0 bases for V and 2 bases for J; bases not matched to a gene: 7. The CDR3 loop is CASSQDGATGGAGANVLTF. As DNA, the CDR3 is TGCGCCAGCAGCCAAGACGGGGCGACAGGGGGCGCTGGGGCCAACGTCCTGACTTTC.

This chain uses TRBV27 with TRBJ1-6, with no clear D. The germline V gene encodes CDR1 MNHEY and CDR2 SMNVEV (reference sequence). The CDR3 is 15 amino acids. The ends were cut back, 3 bases at V and 13 bases at J, with 19 bases in the middle. The CDR3 here is CASSLEGTGLSPLHF. The CDR3 DNA follows: TGTGCCAGCAGTTTGGAGGGAACGGGATTAAGCCCCCTCCACTTT.